The rows below give T cell receptor beta chains drawn from one sample of a study of blood T cell repertoires in COVID-19. Repertoires were generated with immunoSEQ multiplex PCR, while TCRdb's copy carries only in-frame clones and drops some. In the table there are about 280,000 clones, around 92% of which are singletons. The sequencing input was peripheral blood. These receptors all come from a woman in her 30s with COVID-19, enrolled during active disease. The CDR3 runs from the conserved cysteine through the conserved F or W. Fields, in order: clone size, D gene, J gene, V gene, CDR3 protein, CDR3 DNA. The D gene is left open where the match is weak. Not all rows give a size; the values are once, few, many and, for expanded clones, a class.

clone size: .
D gene: TRBD2
J gene: TRBJ2-5
V gene: TRBV5-4
CDR3 protein: CASSWTSGPQETQYF
CDR3 DNA: TGTGCCAGCAGCTGGACTAGCGGCCCTCAAGAGACCCAGTACTTC

clone size: .
D gene: TRBD1
J gene: TRBJ1-5
V gene: TRBV19
CDR3 protein: CASSMRGRGHQPQHF
CDR3 DNA: TGTGCCAGTAGTATGAGAGGCAGGGGGCATCAGCCCCAGCATTTT

clone size: .
D gene: .
J gene: TRBJ1-2
V gene: TRBV13
CDR3 protein: CASSPSTGLYGYTF
CDR3 DNA: TGTGCCAGCAGCCCATCGACAGGCCTCTATGGCTACACCTTC

clone size: .
D gene: TRBD1
J gene: TRBJ2-1
V gene: TRBV4-1
CDR3 protein: CASSQTGTGGNEQFF
CDR3 DNA: TGCGCCAGCAGCCAAACCGGGACAGGGGGCAATGAGCAGTTCTTC

clone size: few
D gene: .
J gene: TRBJ1-2
V gene: TRBV19
CDR3 protein: CASSIGTGRQNGYTF
CDR3 DNA: TGTGCCAGTAGTATAGGCACAGGGCGGCAAAATGGCTACACCTTC

clone size: few
D gene: TRBD1
J gene: TRBJ2-7
V gene: TRBV6-5
CDR3 protein: CASSLRRDSSYEQYF
CDR3 DNA: TGTGCCAGCAGCCTCCGCCGGGACAGCTCCTACGAGCAGTACTTC

clone size: .
D gene: TRBD1
J gene: TRBJ2-5
V gene: TRBV3-1/TRBV3-2
CDR3 protein: CASRQGQGWLETQYF
CDR3 DNA: TGTGCCAGCAGACAGGGACAGGGTTGGCTAGAGACCCAGTACTTC

clone size: .
D gene: .
J gene: TRBJ2-5
V gene: TRBV12-5
CDR3 protein: CASGYREGATQYF
CDR3 DNA: TGTGCTAGTGGTTACAGGGAGGGAGCGACCCAGTACTTC

clone size: .
D gene: .
J gene: TRBJ1-2
V gene: TRBV2
CDR3 protein: CASSFSGGTGGYTF
CDR3 DNA: TGTGCCAGCAGTTTCAGTGGAGGGACTGGTGGCTACACCTTC

clone size: .
D gene: .
J gene: TRBJ2-7
V gene: TRBV19
CDR3 protein: CASSMWGRHEQYF
CDR3 DNA: TGTGCCAGTAGTATGTGGGGCCGCCACGAGCAGTACTTC

clone size: .
D gene: TRBD2
J gene: TRBJ2-7
V gene: TRBV13
CDR3 protein: CASSPSGGASYEQYF
CDR3 DNA: TGTGCCAGCAGCCCTAGCGGGGGGGCATCCTACGAGCAGTACTTC

clone size: .
D gene: TRBD1
J gene: TRBJ2-7
V gene: TRBV12-5
CDR3 protein: CASGLEITTGSPYEQYF
CDR3 DNA: TGTGCTAGTGGTTTGGAAATAACGACAGGGAGCCCCTACGAGCAGTACTTC

clone size: .
D gene: .
J gene: TRBJ1-6
V gene: TRBV28
CDR3 protein: CASRPSRGPPSPLHF
CDR3 DNA: TGTGCCAGCCGCCCGTCCAGGGGACCCCCTTCACCCCTCCACTTT

clone size: .
D gene: .
J gene: TRBJ2-5
V gene: TRBV4-1
CDR3 protein: CASSQEAAGASETQYF
CDR3 DNA: TGCGCCAGCAGCCAAGAAGCGGCAGGAGCTTCGGAGACCCAGTACTTC

clone size: .
D gene: .
J gene: TRBJ2-6
V gene: TRBV27
CDR3 protein: CASSTRGGANVLTF
CDR3 DNA: TGTGCCAGCAGCACACGAGGAGGGGCCAACGTCCTGACTTTC

clone size: .
D gene: .
J gene: TRBJ1-6
V gene: TRBV18
CDR3 protein: CASSRSGKGTYNSPLHF
CDR3 DNA: TGTGCCAGCTCACGCTCCGGGAAGGGAACCTATAATTCACCCCTCCACTTT

clone size: .
D gene: TRBD1
J gene: TRBJ2-5
V gene: TRBV3-1/TRBV3-2
CDR3 protein: CASSHGQDRQETQYF
CDR3 DNA: TGTGCCAGCAGCCACGGACAGGACAGACAAGAGACCCAGTACTTC

clone size: .
D gene: .
J gene: TRBJ1-6
V gene: TRBV27
CDR3 protein: CASSLSLMQGVYSPLHF
CDR3 DNA: TGTGCCAGCAGTTTATCGCTGATGCAGGGCGTTTACTCACCCCTCCACTTT

clone size: .
D gene: TRBD2
J gene: TRBJ2-3
V gene: TRBV5-1
CDR3 protein: CASISGTSGLFTDTQYF
CDR3 DNA: TGCGCCAGCATCTCCGGGACTAGCGGACTATTCACAGATACGCAGTATTTT

clone size: .
D gene: .
J gene: TRBJ2-1
V gene: TRBV10-3
CDR3 protein: CAISEEGGEQFF
CDR3 DNA: TGTGCCATCAGTGAGGAGGGTGGTGAGCAGTTCTTC

clone size: .
D gene: .
J gene: TRBJ1-1
V gene: TRBV6-5
CDR3 protein: CASSYFPQGTEAFF
CDR3 DNA: TGTGCCAGCAGTTACTTCCCCCAGGGCACTGAAGCTTTCTTT

clone size: once
D gene: TRBD2
J gene: TRBJ2-1
V gene: TRBV9
CDR3 protein: CASSVRGGSYNEQFF
CDR3 DNA: TGTGCCAGCAGCGTTCGGGGGGGCTCCTACAATGAGCAGTTCTTC

clone size: .
D gene: TRBD2
J gene: TRBJ2-1
V gene: TRBV7-8
CDR3 protein: CATLRRDYSSYNEQFF
CDR3 DNA: TGTGCCACTCTCCGGAGGGACTATAGCTCCTACAATGAGCAGTTCTTC